The clone carrying this TCR beta chain was seen just once. The data were taken from a study of blood T cell repertoires in COVID-19. Overall study context: Researchers got acute and convalescent COVID-19 samples from the United States, Italy and Spain.

Data came from immunoSEQ multiplex PCR; TCRdb stores just in-frame clones and leaves some out. This sample has approximately 50,000 clones; around 88% occur once, and the top ten carry roughly 14%. The CDR3 is 17 residues long. The germline V gene encodes CDR1 SGHNT and CDR2 YYREEE (reference sequence). Unmatched junction bases numbered 8, after V lost 0 bases and J lost 0 bases. The source is a human donor in a cohort sampled during active COVID-19. The gene calls are TRBV5-4 and TRBJ2-7, with TRBD2 matching over 8 bases. The sequencing sample was made of peripheral blood. DNA for the CDR3: TGTGCCAGCAGCTTGGGACCGTCGGCGGGGGGCTCCTACGAGCAGTACTTC. This translates into CASSLGPSAGGSYEQYF.